The 20 T cell receptor beta chains in this list originate from one sample, sequenced in a study of blood T cell repertoires in COVID-19. The data were produced by immunoSEQ multiplex PCR, yet TCRdb's version contains in-frame clones alone and is incomplete. This sample has more than 95,000 clones, with approximately 80% found just once. The sample comprised peripheral blood. The receptor set was obtained from a woman at least 80 years old with active or convalescent COVID-19.

V usage is TRBV5-1 and J usage is TRBJ1-4, with a tentative D call TRBD1 (5 bases). The CDR3 has 15 amino acids. Trimming pared 6 bases from V and 4 bases from J, leaving 16 bases between. CDR1 is SGHRS, CDR2 YFSETQ, per germline. Here the CDR3 DNA reads TGCGCCAGCAAATACGCAAGCAGGGATAATGAAAAACTGTTTTTT. Amino acids: CASKYASRDNEKLFF.

The rearrangement uses TRBV15 and TRBJ2-2; 9 bases agree with TRBD2. The junction had 11 bases not matched to a gene; V was cut back by 0 bases and J by 3 bases. The CDR3 consists of 19 residues. The germline gives CDR1 LNHNV, CDR2 YYDKDF (reference sequence). The CDR3 DNA reads TGTGCCACCAGCAGAGATCCTTTGAATAGCGGGAGATACACCGGGGAGCTGTTTTTT. Encoded protein: CATSRDPLNSGRYTGELFF.

The chain uses TRBV15 and TRBJ1-5; D not resolved. The V end lost 1 base, the J end lost 7 bases, and 14 bases lay between the germline ends. Germline V gives CDR1 LNHNV, CDR2 YYDKDF (reference sequence). The CDR3 runs to 15 residues. CDR3: CATSRVEAPVQPQHF. In nucleotides, the CDR3 is TGTGCCACCAGCAGAGTTGAGGCCCCGGTACAGCCCCAGCATTTT. The entire variable domain, with the rest obtained from reference TRBV15 and TRBJ1-5, is as follows: DAMVIQNPRYQVTQFGKPVTLSCSQTLNHNVMYWYQQKSSQAPKLLFHYYDKDFNNEADTPDNFQSRRPNTSFCFLDIRSPGLGDTAMYLCATSRVEAPVQPQHFGDGTRLSIL.

The chain has TRBV20-1 and TRBJ2-7, with D unclear. The germline gives CDR1 DFQATT, CDR2 SNEGSKA (reference sequence). V gave up 7 bases and J gave up 5 bases, with 12 bases separating them. This CDR3 has 11 residues. The CDR3 sequence is CSVSQSDEQYF. CDR3 in DNA: TGCAGTGTGAGCCAATCCGACGAGCAGTACTTC.

The V and J genes are TRBV19 and TRBJ1-6; unclear D gene. This CDR3 has 12 amino acids. V dropped 9 bases and J dropped 7 bases, with 10 bases sitting between them. Germline CDR1 LNHDA, CDR2 SQIVND (reference sequence). The CDR3 sequence is CASGLPNSPLHF. The CDR3 nucleotides are TGTGCCAGCGGACTTCCCAATTCACCCCTCCACTTT.

About this clone: Mismatch with germline at one junction end may stem from a read error. The chain carries TRBV7-7 and TRBJ2-6; TRBD1 matches 8 bases. CDR1 and CDR2 from the germline V gene are SSHAT and FNYEAQ (reference sequence). This CDR3 comprises 18 residues. The CDR3: CASSLGGRGLSGANVLTF. DNA for the CDR3: TGTGCTAGCAGCTTAGGGGGCAGGGGGCTCTCTGGGGCCAACGTCCTGACTTTC. Full variable domain (outside the CDR3, taken from reference TRBV7-7 and TRBJ2-6): GAGVSQSPRYKVTKRGQDVTLRCDPISSHATLYWYQQALGQGPEFLTYFNYEAQPDKSGLPSDRFSAERPEGSISTLTIQRTEQRDSAMYRCASSLGGRGLSGANVLTFGAGSRLTVL.

The gene calls are TRBV18 and TRBJ2-5, with 9 bases that match TRBD1. V was pared by 2 bases and J by 5 bases, with 6 bases of the junction left unmatched. The CDR3 has 15 amino acids. Germline V lookup: CDR1 KGHSH, CDR2 LQKENI. CDR3 sequence: CASSPVGQGWETQYF. The CDR3 DNA follows: TGTGCCAGCTCACCAGTGGGACAGGGCTGGGAGACCCAGTACTTC.

This chain joins TRBV24-1 and TRBJ1-2, with no clear D. Germline CDR1 reads KGHDR; CDR2 reads SFDVKD. The CDR3 has 14 residues. V dropped 7 bases and J dropped 0 bases, with 11 bases sitting between them. Written as DNA, the CDR3 is TGTGCCACCAGCGACTCCGGAACTAACTATGGCTACACCTTC. It translates to CATSDSGTNYGYTF.

V and J are TRBV25-1 and TRBJ1-2, with TRBD1 identical over 10 bases. The CDR3 is 13 residues long. Germline trimming cut 6 bases from V and 5 bases from J; bases unmatched to any gene: 3. Germline CDR1 reads MGHDK; CDR2 reads SYGVNS. The CDR3 spells CASRRTGGYGYTF. The CDR3 DNA reads TGTGCCAGCAGACGGACAGGGGGTTATGGCTACACCTTC.

This chain links TRBV10-3 with TRBJ1-2, with D unclear. From germline, CDR1 is ENHRY and CDR2 SYGVKD. Deletions cut 3 bases from V and 5 bases from J, with 10 bases between. The CDR3 contains 13 residues. Written as DNA, the CDR3 is TGTGCCATCAGTGAAGAGCTACGTTATGGCTACACCTTC. This encodes CAISEELRYGYTF.

The chain recombines TRBV28 with TRBJ1-3; no definite D call. The V and J ends lost 5 bases and 2 bases respectively, with 10 bases between them. Germline values: CDR1 MDHEN, CDR2 SYDVKM. This CDR3 has 14 amino acids. CDR3 nucleotide sequence: TGTGCCAGCAGTGTATCCTTTGCTGGAAACACCATATATTTT. Amino acids: CASSVSFAGNTIYF.

The chain recombines TRBV28 with TRBJ1-1; D not resolved. The CDR3 has 12 residues. Germline-derived CDR1 and CDR2 are MDHEN and SYDVKM. Trimming took off 7 bases at V and 6 bases at J, with 12 bases between the two ends. The CDR3 DNA follows: TGTGCCAGCACACCCTCTAGAGCTGAAGCTTTCTTT. Protein: CASTPSRAEAFF.

The chain links TRBV5-1 to TRBJ2-3; D is uncertain. The CDR3 covers 11 residues. Germline-derived CDR1 and CDR2 are SGHRS and YFSETQ. Trimming took off 9 bases at V and 8 bases at J, with 13 bases between the two ends. CDR3 coding DNA: TGCGCCACCCCCAGTTATTCTACGCAGTATTTT. Protein product: CATPSYSTQYF. The full variable domain, its missing parts supplied by reference TRBV5-1 and TRBJ2-3, is KAGVTQTPRYLIKTRGQQVTLSCSPISGHRSVSWYQQTPGQGLQFLFEYFSETQRNKGNFPGRFSGRQFSNSRSEMNVSTLELGDSALYLCATPSYSTQYFGPGTRLTVL.

This clone was seen more than once but under ten times. This chain connects TRBV5-1 to TRBJ2-7, with 7 bases aligning to TRBD1. Germline V gives CDR1 SGHRS, CDR2 YFSETQ. The CDR3 totals 13 residues. The V and J ends lost 6 bases and 0 bases, in that order; junction bases with no gene match: 3. As DNA, the CDR3 is TGCGCCAGCACACAGGGGAGCTCCTACGAGCAGTACTTC. This translates into CASTQGSSYEQYF.

The chain carries TRBV7-9 and TRBJ2-2; D may be TRBD2 (5 bases). The germline CDR1 and CDR2 sequences are SEHNR and FQNEAQ (reference sequence). The CDR3 runs to 14 residues. Trimming shortened V by 0 bases and J by 3 bases, and 5 bases separated the two germline ends. The CDR3 DNA reads as TGTGCCAGCAGCTTAGCGCGGGACACCGGGGAGCTGTTTTTT. This codes for CASSLARDTGELFF.

The V call is TRBV6-5, the J call TRBJ2-6; D ambiguous. Germline V gene sequence: CDR1 MNHEY, CDR2 SVGAGI. This CDR3 is 15 amino acids long. V dropped 0 bases and J dropped 1 base, with 4 bases sitting between them. The CDR3 loop is CASSYSGSGANVLTF. In DNA, the CDR3 is TGTGCCAGCAGTTACTCCGGGTCTGGGGCCAACGTCCTGACTTTC.

This clone was counted once. The rearrangement uses TRBV6-5 and TRBJ1-4; no reliable D call. Germline V gene lookup returns CDR1 MNHEY and CDR2 SVGAGI. V was trimmed by 5 bases and J by 10 bases, leaving 14 bases between them. CDR3 length: 13 residues. CDR3 bases: TGTGCCAGCAGTAATATTCCGTTCGGAAAACTGTTTTTT. Translating it yields CASSNIPFGKLFF.

V is TRBV15 and J is TRBJ1-5, with TRBD1 matching 8 bases. Germline lookup yields CDR1 LNHNV and CDR2 YYDKDF (reference sequence). The CDR3 consists of 16 residues. The V gene end was trimmed by 3 bases and the J gene end by 2 bases; junction bases not matched to a gene: 6. CDR3 sequence: CATSRDRVVGNQPQHF. The CDR3 coding sequence is TGTGCCACCAGCAGGGACAGGGTAGTGGGCAATCAGCCCCAGCATTTT. Complete variable domain (other parts from reference TRBV15 and TRBJ1-5): DAMVIQNPRYQVTQFGKPVTLSCSQTLNHNVMYWYQQKSSQAPKLLFHYYDKDFNNEADTPDNFQSRRPNTSFCFLDIRSPGLGDTAMYLCATSRDRVVGNQPQHFGDGTRLSIL.

This chain connects TRBV7-9 to TRBJ1-4, with 8 nucleotides matching TRBD1. The CDR3 loop spans 15 amino acids. Germline V gene data show CDR1 as SEHNR and CDR2 as FQNEAQ (reference sequence). V gave up 4 bases and J gave up 8 bases; unmatched junction bases: 9. The chain's CDR3 is CASSSGQAEYEKLFF. In DNA form, the CDR3 reads TGTGCCAGCAGCTCGGGACAGGCCGAGTACGAAAAACTGTTTTTT.

The rearrangement uses TRBV6-5 and TRBJ1-2; a weak D match, TRBD1 (5 bases). CDR1 is MNHEY and CDR2 is SVGAGI in the germline V gene. The V and J ends lost 8 bases and 8 bases respectively, with 24 bases between them. This CDR3 region has 15 residues. CDR3 in amino acids: CASSTERAGPKGYTF. In nucleotides, the CDR3 is TGTGCCAGCTCAACAGAAAGGGCAGGGCCAAAAGGCTACACCTTC.